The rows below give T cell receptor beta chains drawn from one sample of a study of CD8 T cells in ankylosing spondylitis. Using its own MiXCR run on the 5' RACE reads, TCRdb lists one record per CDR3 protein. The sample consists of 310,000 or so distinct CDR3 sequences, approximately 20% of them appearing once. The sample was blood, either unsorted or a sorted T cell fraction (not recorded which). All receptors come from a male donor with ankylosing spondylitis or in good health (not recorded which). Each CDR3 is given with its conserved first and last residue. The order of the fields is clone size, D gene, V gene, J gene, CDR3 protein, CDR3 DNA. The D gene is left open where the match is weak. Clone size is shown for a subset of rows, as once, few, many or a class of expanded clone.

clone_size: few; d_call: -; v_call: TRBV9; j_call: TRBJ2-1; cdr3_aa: CASSAPSGATEQFF; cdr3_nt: TGTGCCAGCAGCGCCCCTTCGGGGGCGACTGAGCAGTTCTTC
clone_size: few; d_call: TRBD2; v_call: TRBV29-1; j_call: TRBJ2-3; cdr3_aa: CSVGLAGVTDTQYF; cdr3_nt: TGCAGCGTGGGACTAGCGGGAGTCACAGATACGCAGTATTTT
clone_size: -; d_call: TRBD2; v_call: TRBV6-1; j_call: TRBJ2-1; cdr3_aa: CASSEQGGSYNEQFF; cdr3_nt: TGTGCCAGCAGTGAACAGGGAGGGTCCTACAATGAGCAGTTCTTC
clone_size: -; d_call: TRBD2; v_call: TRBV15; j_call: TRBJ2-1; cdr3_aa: CATSRPGTSYNEQSF; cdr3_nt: TGTGCCACCAGCAGACCAGGGACTAGCTACAATGAGCAGTCCTTC
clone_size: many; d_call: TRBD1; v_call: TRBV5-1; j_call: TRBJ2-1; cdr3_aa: CASSLGGASSYNEQFF; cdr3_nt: TGTGCCAGCAGTCTAGGGGGCGCGAGCTCCTACAATGAGCAGTTCTTC
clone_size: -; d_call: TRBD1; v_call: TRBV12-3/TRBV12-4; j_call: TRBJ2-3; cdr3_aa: CASSWGQGLSTDTQYF; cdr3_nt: TGTGCCAGCAGTTGGGGACAGGGCCTATCCACAGATACGCAGTATTTT
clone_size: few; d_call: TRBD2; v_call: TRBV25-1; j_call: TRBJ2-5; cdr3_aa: CASTGGGGETQYF; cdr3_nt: TGTGCCAGCACGGGAGGGGGAGGAGAGACCCAGTACTTC
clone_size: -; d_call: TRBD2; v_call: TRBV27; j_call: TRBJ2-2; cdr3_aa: CASRLSPVGSSGNTGELFF; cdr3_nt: TGTGCCAGCAGACTCAGCCCGGTCGGGTCTAGCGGCAACACCGGGGAGCTGTTTTTT
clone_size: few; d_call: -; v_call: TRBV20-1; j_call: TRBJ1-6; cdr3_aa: CSARVGGVSYNSPLHF; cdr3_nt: TGCAGTGCTAGAGTCGGGGGGGTCTCCTATAATTCACCCCTCCACTTT
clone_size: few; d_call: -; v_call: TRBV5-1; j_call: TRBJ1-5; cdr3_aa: CASSSQWPQHF; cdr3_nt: TGCGCCAGCAGCTCCCAATGGCCCCAGCATTTT
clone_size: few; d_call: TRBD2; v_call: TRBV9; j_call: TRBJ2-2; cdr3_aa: CASSASGTSGATGELFF; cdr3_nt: TGTGCCAGCAGCGCGTCCGGGACTAGCGGGGCCACCGGGGAGCTGTTTTTT
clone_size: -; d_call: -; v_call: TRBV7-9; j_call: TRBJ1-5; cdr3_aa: CASSLGSRQPQHF; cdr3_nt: TGTGCCAGCAGCTTGGGGTCCCGTCAGCCCCAGCATTTT
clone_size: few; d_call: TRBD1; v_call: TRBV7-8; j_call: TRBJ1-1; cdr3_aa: CASSGPGQRNTEAFF; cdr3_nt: TGTGCCAGCAGCGGCCCGGGACAGAGGAACACTGAAGCTTTCTTT
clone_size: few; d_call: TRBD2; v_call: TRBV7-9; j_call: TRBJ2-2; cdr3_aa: CASSGTSGRVELFF; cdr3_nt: TGTGCCAGCAGCGGGACTAGCGGGCGCGTAGAGCTGTTTTTT
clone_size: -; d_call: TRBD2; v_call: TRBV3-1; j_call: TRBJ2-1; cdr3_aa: CACRSGLAGPRGGDEQFF; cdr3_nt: TGTGCCTGCAGGTCTGGACTAGCGGGGCCCCGGGGGGGAGATGAGCAGTTCTTC
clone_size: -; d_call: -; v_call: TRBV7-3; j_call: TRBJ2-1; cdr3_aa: CASSLRPGYNEQFF; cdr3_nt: TGTGCCAGCAGCTTACGTCCCGGGTACAATGAGCAGTTCTTC
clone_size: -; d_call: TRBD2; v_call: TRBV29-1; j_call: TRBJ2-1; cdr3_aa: CSVSSGRGYNEQFF; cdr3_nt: TGCAGCGTTTCGAGCGGGAGGGGCTACAATGAGCAGTTCTTC
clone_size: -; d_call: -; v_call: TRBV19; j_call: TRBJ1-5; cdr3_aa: CASSIRNMGYSNQPQHF; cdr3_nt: TGTGCCAGTAGTATCCGAAATATGGGTTATAGCAATCAGCCCCAGCATTTT
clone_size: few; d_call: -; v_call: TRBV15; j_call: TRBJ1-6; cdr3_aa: CATSRGGTDSPLHF; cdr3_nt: TGTGCCACCAGCAGAGGGGGGACGGATTCACCCCTCCACTTT
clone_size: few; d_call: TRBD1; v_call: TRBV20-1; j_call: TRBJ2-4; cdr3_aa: CSALGGQGDIQYF; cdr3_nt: TGCAGTGCCCTTGGGGGACAGGGTGACATTCAGTACTTC
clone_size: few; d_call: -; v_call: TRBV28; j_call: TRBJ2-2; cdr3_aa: CASAFRTTNTGELFF; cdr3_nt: TGTGCCAGCGCTTTCCGTACCACGAACACCGGGGAGCTGTTTTTT
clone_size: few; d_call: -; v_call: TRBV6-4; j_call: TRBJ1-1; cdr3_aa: CASSEIMRLVTEAFF; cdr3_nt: TGTGCCAGCAGTGAAATCATGAGGTTGGTCACTGAAGCTTTCTTT
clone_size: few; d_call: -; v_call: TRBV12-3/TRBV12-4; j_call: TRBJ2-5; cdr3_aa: CASSRRRSQETQYF; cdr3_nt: TGTGCCAGCAGTAGGCGGCGAAGCCAAGAGACCCAGTACTTC